Detailed here is one T cell receptor (beta chain). The entry originates in a study of technical replicates of blood from a few donors. The table came from immunoSEQ multiplex PCR; TCRdb's copy has only in-frame clones and leaves some out. Altogether about 100,000 clones are present, approximately 96% being singletons, with the ten largest covering under 0.45%. The TCR was taken from a human donor in good health. The sequenced sample consisted of T cells isolated from PBMCs.

The CDR3 reads CASSMGLRDTYGYTF. The CDR3 region has the DNA TGTGCCAGTAGTATGGGTCTTCGGGACACCTATGGCTACACCTTC. This chain uses TRBV19 with TRBJ1-2; tentative D call: TRBD1 (6 bases). The CDR3 is 15 residues long. V dropped 3 bases and J dropped 4 bases, with 15 bases sitting between them. Germline V gene sequence: CDR1 LNHDA, CDR2 SQIVND (reference sequence).